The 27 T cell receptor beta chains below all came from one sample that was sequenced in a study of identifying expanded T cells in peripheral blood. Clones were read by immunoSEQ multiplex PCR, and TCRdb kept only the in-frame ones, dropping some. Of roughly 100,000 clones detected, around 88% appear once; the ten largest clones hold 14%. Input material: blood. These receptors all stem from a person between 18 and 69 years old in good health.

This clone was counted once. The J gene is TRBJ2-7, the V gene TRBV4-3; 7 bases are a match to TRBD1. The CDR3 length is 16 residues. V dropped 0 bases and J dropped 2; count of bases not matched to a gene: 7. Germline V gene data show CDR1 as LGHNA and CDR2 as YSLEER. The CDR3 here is CASSQENRGLTYEQYF. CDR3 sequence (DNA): TGCGCCAGCAGCCAAGAAAATAGGGGGCTTACCTACGAGCAGTACTTC.

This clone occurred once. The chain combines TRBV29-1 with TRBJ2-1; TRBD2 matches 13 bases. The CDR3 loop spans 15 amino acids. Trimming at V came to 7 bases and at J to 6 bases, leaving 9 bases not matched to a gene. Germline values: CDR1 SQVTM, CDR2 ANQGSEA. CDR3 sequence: CSGYGLAGASNEQFF. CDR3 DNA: TGCAGCGGTTACGGACTAGCGGGAGCCTCCAATGAGCAGTTCTTC.

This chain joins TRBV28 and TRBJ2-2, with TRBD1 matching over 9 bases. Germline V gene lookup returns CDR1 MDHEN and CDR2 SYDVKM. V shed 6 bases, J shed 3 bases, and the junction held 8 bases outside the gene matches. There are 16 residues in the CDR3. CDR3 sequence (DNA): TGTGCCAGCAGGATTGCCCGGACAGGGGACACCGGGGAGCTGTTTTTT. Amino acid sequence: CASRIARTGDTGELFF.

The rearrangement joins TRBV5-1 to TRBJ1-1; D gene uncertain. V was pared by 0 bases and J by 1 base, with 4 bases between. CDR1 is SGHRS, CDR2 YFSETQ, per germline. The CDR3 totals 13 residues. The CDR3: CASSLEWNTEAFF. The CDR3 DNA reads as TGCGCCAGCAGCTTGGAGTGGAACACTGAAGCTTTCTTT.

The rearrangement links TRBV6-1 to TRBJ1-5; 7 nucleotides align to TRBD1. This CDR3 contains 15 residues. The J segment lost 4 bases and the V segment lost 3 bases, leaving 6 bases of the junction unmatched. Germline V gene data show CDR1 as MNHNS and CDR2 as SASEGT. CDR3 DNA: TGTGCCAGCAGTGATAGGGGGCGCGGGAATCAGCCCCAGCATTTT. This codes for CASSDRGRGNQPQHF.

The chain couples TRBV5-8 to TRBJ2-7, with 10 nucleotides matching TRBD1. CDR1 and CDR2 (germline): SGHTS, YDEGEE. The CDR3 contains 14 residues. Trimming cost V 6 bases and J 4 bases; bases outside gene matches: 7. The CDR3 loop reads CASTLGQGIYEQYF. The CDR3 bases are TGTGCCAGCACTCTGGGACAGGGGATTTACGAGCAGTACTTC.

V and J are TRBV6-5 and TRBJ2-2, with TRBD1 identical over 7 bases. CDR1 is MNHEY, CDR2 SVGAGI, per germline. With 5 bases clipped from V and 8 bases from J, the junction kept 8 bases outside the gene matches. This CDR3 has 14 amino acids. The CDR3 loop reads CASSNLRGSGELFF. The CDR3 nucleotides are TGTGCCAGCAGTAACCTCAGGGGGTCTGGGGAGCTGTTTTTT.

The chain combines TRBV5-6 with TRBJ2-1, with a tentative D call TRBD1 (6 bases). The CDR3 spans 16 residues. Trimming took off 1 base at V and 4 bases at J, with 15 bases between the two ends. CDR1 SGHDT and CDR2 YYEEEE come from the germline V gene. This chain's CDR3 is CASSLRPTGAYNEQFF. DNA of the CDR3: TGTGCCAGCAGCTTGCGGCCGACAGGAGCTTACAATGAGCAGTTCTTC.

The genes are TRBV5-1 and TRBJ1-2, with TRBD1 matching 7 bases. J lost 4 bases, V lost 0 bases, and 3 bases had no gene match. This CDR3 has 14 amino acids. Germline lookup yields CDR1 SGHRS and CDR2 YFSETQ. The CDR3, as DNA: TGCGCCAGCAGCTTGGGGACAGGTTCCTATGGCTACACCTTC. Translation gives CASSLGTGSYGYTF.

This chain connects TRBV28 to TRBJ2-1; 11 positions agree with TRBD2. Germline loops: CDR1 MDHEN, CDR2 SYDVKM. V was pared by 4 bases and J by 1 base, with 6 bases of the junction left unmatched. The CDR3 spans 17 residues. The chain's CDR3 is CASSSRLAGRSYNEQFF. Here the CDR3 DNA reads TGTGCCAGCAGTTCCAGACTAGCGGGAAGGTCCTACAATGAGCAGTTCTTC.

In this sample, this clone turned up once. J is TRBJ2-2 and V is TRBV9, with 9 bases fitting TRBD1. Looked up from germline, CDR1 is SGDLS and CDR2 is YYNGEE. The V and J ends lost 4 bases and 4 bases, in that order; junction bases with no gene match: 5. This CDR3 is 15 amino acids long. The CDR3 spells CASSTHRGPTGELFF. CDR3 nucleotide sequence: TGTGCCAGCAGCACCCACAGGGGGCCCACCGGGGAGCTGTTTTTT.

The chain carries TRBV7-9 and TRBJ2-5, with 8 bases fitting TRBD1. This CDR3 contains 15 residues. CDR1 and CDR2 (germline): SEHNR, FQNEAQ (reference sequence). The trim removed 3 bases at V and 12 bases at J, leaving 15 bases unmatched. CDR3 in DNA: TGTGCCAGCAGCTTTGGGGACAGGACCCTTGGGGAGGAGTACTTC. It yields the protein CASSFGDRTLGEEYF. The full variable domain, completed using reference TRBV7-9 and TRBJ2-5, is DTGVSQNPRHKITKRGQNVTFRCDPISEHNRLYWYRQTLGQGPEFLTYFQNEAQLEKSRLLSDRFSAERPKGSFSTLEIQRTEQGDSAMYLCASSFGDRTLGEEYFGPGTRLLVL.

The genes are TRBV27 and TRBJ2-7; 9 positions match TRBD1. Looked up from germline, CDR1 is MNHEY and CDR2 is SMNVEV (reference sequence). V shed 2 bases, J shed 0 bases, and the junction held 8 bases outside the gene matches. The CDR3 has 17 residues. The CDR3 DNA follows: TGTGCCAGCAGTTTAGATGGGACAGGGAGGTTCTCCTACGAGCAGTACTTC. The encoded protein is CASSLDGTGRFSYEQYF.

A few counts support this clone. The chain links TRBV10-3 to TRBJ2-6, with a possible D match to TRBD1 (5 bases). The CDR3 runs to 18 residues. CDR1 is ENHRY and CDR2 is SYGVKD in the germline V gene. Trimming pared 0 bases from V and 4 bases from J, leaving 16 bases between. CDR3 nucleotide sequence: TGTGCCATCAGTGAGTCGTCCGGCAAGGGGCCAGGGGCCAACGTCCTGACTTTC. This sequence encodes CAISESSGKGPGANVLTF.

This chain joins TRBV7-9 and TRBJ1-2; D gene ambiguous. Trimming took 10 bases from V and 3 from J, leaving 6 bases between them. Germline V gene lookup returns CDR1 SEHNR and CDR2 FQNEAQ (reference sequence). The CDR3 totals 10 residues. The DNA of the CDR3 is TGTGCCACCCAGCACTATGGCTACACCTTC. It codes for CATQHYGYTF.

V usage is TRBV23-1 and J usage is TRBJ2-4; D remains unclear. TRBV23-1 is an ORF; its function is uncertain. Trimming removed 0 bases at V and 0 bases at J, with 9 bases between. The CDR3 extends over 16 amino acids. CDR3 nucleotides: TGCGCCAGCAGTCAATCACCCTTTCTAGCCAAAAACATTCAGTACTTC. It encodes CASSQSPFLAKNIQYF.

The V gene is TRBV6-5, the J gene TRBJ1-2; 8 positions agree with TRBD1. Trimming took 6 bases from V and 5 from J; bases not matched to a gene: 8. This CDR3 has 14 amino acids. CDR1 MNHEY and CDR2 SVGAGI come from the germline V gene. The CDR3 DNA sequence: TGTGCCAGCAGACAGGCGGGACAGGCGTATGGCTACACCTTC. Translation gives CASRQAGQAYGYTF.

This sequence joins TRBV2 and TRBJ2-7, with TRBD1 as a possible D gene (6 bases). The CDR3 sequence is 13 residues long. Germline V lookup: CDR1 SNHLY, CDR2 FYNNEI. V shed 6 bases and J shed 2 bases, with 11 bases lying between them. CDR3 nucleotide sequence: TGTGCCAGCAGCCGACAGGTTCCCTACGAGCAGTACTTC. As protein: CASSRQVPYEQYF.

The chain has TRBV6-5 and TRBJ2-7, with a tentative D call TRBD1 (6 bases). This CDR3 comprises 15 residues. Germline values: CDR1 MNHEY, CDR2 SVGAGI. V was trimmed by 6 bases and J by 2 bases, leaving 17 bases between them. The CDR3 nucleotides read TGTGCCAGCAGCCTCTACAAGACAGGCCCCTACGAGCAGTACTTC. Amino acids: CASSLYKTGPYEQYF.

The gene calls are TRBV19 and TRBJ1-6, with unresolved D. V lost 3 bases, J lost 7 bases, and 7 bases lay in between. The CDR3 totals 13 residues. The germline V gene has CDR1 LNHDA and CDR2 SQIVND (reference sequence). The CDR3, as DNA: TGTGCCAGTAGTATTTACAACAATTCACCCCTCCACTTT. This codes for CASSIYNNSPLHF.

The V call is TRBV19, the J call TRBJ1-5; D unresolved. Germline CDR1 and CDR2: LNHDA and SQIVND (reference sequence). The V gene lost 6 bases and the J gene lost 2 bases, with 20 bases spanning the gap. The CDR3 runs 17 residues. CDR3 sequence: CASSRGRTNYGNQPQHF. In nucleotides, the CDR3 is TGTGCCAGTAGCCGTGGACGGACTAACTATGGCAATCAGCCCCAGCATTTT.

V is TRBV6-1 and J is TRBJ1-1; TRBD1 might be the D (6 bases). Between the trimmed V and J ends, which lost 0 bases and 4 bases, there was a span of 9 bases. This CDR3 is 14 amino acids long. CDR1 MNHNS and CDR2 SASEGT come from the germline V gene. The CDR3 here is CASSEAPGATEAFF. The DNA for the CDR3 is TGTGCCAGCAGTGAAGCCCCAGGGGCCACTGAAGCTTTCTTT.

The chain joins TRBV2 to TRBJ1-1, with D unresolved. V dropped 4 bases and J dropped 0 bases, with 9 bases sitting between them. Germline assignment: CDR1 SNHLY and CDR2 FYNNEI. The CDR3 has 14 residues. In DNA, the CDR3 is TGTGCCAGCAGTGTTTCGGCCCTGAACACTGAAGCTTTCTTT. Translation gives CASSVSALNTEAFF.

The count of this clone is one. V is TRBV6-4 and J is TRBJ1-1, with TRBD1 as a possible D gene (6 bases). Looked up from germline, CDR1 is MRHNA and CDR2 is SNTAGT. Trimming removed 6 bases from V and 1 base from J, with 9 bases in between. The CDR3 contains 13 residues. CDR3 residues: CASSVQGNTEAFF. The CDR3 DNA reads TGTGCCAGCAGCGTACAGGGGAACACTGAAGCTTTCTTT.

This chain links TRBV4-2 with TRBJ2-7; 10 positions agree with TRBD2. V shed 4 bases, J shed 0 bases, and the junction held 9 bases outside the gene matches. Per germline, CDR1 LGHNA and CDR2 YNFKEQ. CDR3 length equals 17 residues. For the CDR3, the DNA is TGTGCCAGCAGCCCTTCGGGACTAGCGAAGAGCTCCTACGAGCAGTACTTC. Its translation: CASSPSGLAKSSYEQYF.

The CDR3 loop reads CASSLVPGDYEQYF. The CDR3, as DNA: TGTGCCAGCAGCTTAGTGCCGGGGGACTACGAGCAGTACTTC. The gene calls are TRBV7-9 and TRBJ2-7; D is possibly TRBD2 (6 bases). Germline assignment: CDR1 SEHNR and CDR2 FQNEAQ (reference sequence). V lost 1 base and J 3 bases, leaving 10 bases between the germline ends. The CDR3 spans 14 residues.

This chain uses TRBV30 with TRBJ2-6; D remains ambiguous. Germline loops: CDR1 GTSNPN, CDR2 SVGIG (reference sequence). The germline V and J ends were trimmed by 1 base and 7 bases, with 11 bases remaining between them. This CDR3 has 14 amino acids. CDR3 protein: CAWSGRYPANVLTF. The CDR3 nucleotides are TGTGCCTGGAGTGGCAGGTACCCTGCCAACGTCCTGACTTTC.